This T cell receptor beta chain emerged from a study of graft-versus-host responses after intestinal transplantation. Study background: Every recipient underwent anti-thymocyte globulin induction, then tacrolimus and steroids for two to four years.

Trimming left V 6 bases short and J 2 bases short, with 16 bases between. The CDR3 runs 15 residues. Germline V gene sequence: CDR1 SGHTS, CDR2 YDEGEE. Profiled with immunoSEQ multiplex PCR; TCRdb holds only in-frame clones, not every one. Found here are more than 85,000 clones, approximately 78% of them singletons; the top ten hold 0.65% to 0.85%. Note on this clone: Its antigen is unidentified.

Study observations and caveats: Some GvH clones were seen earlier in gut or blood, suggesting intestinal origin. High graft-versus-host to host-versus-graft T cell clonal ratios marked allografts of patients with graft-donor macrochimerism. Early after transplant, HvG declines were associated with peak levels of circulating GvH clones.

The sample was unstimulated CD4+ T cells sorted from spleen or lymph node cells, taken before intestinal transplant. This receptor was taken from a human donor who received an intestinal transplant. This chain links TRBV5-8 with TRBJ2-3, with D possibly TRBD1 on 5 matching bases. CDR3 DNA sequence: TGTGCCAGCACCCGGGTGGGCAGGGCCACAGATACGCAGTATTTT. This codes for CASTRVGRATDTQYF. Filled out from reference TRBV5-8 and TRBJ2-3, the complete variable domain reads EAGVTQSPTHLIKTRGQQATLRCSPISGHTSVYWYQQALGLGLQFLLWYDEGEERNRGNFPPRFSGRQFPNYSSELNVNALELEDSALYLCASTRVGRATDTQYFGPGTRLTVL.